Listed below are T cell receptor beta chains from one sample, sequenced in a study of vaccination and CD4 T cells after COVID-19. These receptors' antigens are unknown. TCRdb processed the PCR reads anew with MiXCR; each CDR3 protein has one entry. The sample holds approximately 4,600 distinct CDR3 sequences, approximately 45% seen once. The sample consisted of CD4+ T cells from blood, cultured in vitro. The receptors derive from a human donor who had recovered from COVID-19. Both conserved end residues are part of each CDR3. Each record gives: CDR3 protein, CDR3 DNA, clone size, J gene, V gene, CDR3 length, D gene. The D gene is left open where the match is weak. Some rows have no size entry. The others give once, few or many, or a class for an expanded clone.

CASIKQGSTEAFF	TGTGCCAGCATCAAACAGGGATCCACTGAAGCTTTCTTT	NA	TRBJ1-1	TRBV6-1	13	NA
CASRLQPQHF	TGTGCCAGCAGGTTACAGCCCCAGCATTTT	NA	TRBJ1-5	TRBV27	10	NA
CASTAGGVYYGYTF	TGTGCCAGCACCGCCGGGGGAGTGTACTATGGCTACACCTTC	few	TRBJ1-2	TRBV6-1	14	NA
CASSEASYPGTGELFF	TGTGCCAGCAGTGAAGCTTCCTACCCGGGGACCGGGGAGCTGTTTTTT	NA	TRBJ2-2	TRBV6-1	16	NA
CASSGRDAYYEQYF	TGTGCCAGCAGCGGCCGGGACGCCTACTACGAGCAGTACTTC	NA	TRBJ2-7	TRBV7-2	14	NA
CASTRTGRNTGELFF	TGTGCCAGCACCCGAACCGGACGGAACACCGGGGAGCTGTTTTTT	NA	TRBJ2-2	TRBV12-3/TRBV12-4	15	NA
CASSLVGRAANTEAFF	TGTGCCAGCAGCTTAGTCGGCCGCGCCGCGAACACTGAAGCTTTCTTT	few	TRBJ1-1	TRBV7-8	16	NA
CASSTDWSGANVLTF	TGTGCCAGCAGCACGGACTGGTCTGGGGCCAACGTCCTGACTTTC	NA	TRBJ2-6	TRBV7-8	15	NA
CSASIPGWGTEAFF	TGCAGTGCTAGTATTCCAGGGTGGGGCACTGAAGCTTTCTTT	large	TRBJ1-1	TRBV20-1	14	NA
CASSPPDRGETQYF	TGTGCCAGCAGCCCCCCGGACAGGGGAGAGACCCAGTACTTC	few	TRBJ2-5	TRBV7-2	14	TRBD1
CASSPGTGGEQYF	TGTGCCAGCAGCCCGGGGACAGGAGGCGAGCAGTACTTC	few	TRBJ2-7	TRBV7-2	13	TRBD1
CASSLSRSRQGSGYTF	TGTGCCAGCAGTTTATCGCGTTCTCGACAGGGCAGCGGCTACACCTTC	NA	TRBJ1-2	TRBV27	16	TRBD1
CASSSQVGGFYGYTF	TGTGCCAGCAGTTCCCAAGTTGGGGGATTCTATGGCTACACCTTC	NA	TRBJ1-2	TRBV6-5	15	NA
CASSRGGWGTEAFF	TGTGCCAGCTCCCGCGGGGGGTGGGGAACTGAAGCTTTCTTT	few	TRBJ1-1	TRBV6-1	14	NA
CASSRRLADQETQYF	TGTGCCAGCAGCCGAAGACTAGCCGATCAAGAGACCCAGTACTTC	medium-sized	TRBJ2-5	TRBV5-4	15	TRBD2
CASSFSGDGAEAFF	TGTGCCAGCAGCTTTTCTGGGGACGGGGCTGAAGCTTTCTTT	medium-sized	TRBJ1-1	TRBV11-2	14	NA
CASSDRNSNQPQHF	TGTGCCAGCAGTGACAGAAATAGCAATCAGCCCCAGCATTTT	NA	TRBJ1-5	TRBV2	14	NA
CASSPGLAGGSYEQYF	TGTGCCAGCAGTCCTGGACTAGCGGGGGGTTCCTACGAGCAGTACTTC	NA	TRBJ2-7	TRBV5-4	16	TRBD2
CASSLDLNAETQYF	TGTGCCAGCAGCTTAGATCTAAATGCAGAGACCCAGTACTTC	few	TRBJ2-5	TRBV11-3	14	NA
CSVGLRGSADTQYF	TGCAGCGTTGGCCTCAGGGGTTCAGCCGATACGCAGTATTTT	NA	TRBJ2-3	TRBV29-1	14	NA
CASSRDRTYEQYF	TGTGCCAGCAGTCGGGACAGAACCTACGAGCAGTACTTC	NA	TRBJ2-7	TRBV28	13	TRBD1
CATTSGTSIRQFF	TGTGCCACGACCTCCGGGACTAGCATACGGCAGTTCTTC	few	TRBJ2-1	TRBV19	13	TRBD2
CASFLGLVSPLHF	TGTGCCAGTTTCCTAGGGCTAGTATCTCCCCTCCACTTT	few	TRBJ1-6	TRBV2	13	NA
CSARDARGPTSNGYTF	TGCAGTGCTAGAGATGCCAGGGGGCCGACTAGTAATGGCTACACCTTC	few	TRBJ1-2	TRBV20-1	16	TRBD1
CAIWRQNYGYTF	TGTGCCATCTGGCGACAGAACTATGGCTACACCTTC	large	TRBJ1-2	TRBV10-3	12	NA
CASSPLLVDTQYF	TGTGCCAGCAGCCCGCTGCTAGTGGATACGCAGTATTTT	NA	TRBJ2-3	TRBV4-2	13	NA